The 23 T cell receptor beta chains below were found in one sample sequenced in a study of blood T cell repertoires in COVID-19. Clones were read by immunoSEQ multiplex PCR, and TCRdb kept only the in-frame ones, dropping some. Of about 210,000 clones listed, around 88% were seen once; the top ten hold around 1.4%. The specimen was peripheral blood. The source is a man between 18 and 29 years old with active or convalescent COVID-19.

This CDR3 reads CASSLGGLAGSTDTQYF. CDR3 nucleotide sequence: TGTGCCAGCAGCTTAGGGGGACTAGCGGGGAGCACAGATACGCAGTATTTT. The rearrangement uses TRBV11-2 and TRBJ2-3, with 13 nucleotides matching TRBD2. Germline V gives CDR1 SGHAT, CDR2 FQNNGV. The CDR3 totals 17 residues. V lost 1 base and J lost 0; bases outside the gene matches: 1. Full variable domain (outside the CDR3, taken from reference TRBV11-2 and TRBJ2-3): EAGVAQSPRYKIIEKRQSVAFWCNPISGHATLYWYQQILGQGPKLLIQFQNNGVVDDSQLPKDRFSAERLKGVDSTLKIQPAKLEDSAVYLCASSLGGLAGSTDTQYFGPGTRLTVL.

This chain connects TRBV7-3 to TRBJ1-1, with D possibly matching TRBD1 (5 bases). This CDR3 region has 13 residues. V lost 0 bases, J lost 7 bases, and 9 bases lay in between. The germline gives CDR1 SGHTA, CDR2 FQGTGA. CDR3 sequence: CASSLTGQNEAFF. The CDR3 region has the DNA TGTGCCAGCAGCTTAACTGGACAAAATGAAGCTTTCTTT.

This CDR3 reads CASSLGVQTGRETQYF. For the CDR3, the DNA is TGCGCCAGCAGCTTGGGAGTCCAAACAGGGCGAGAGACCCAGTACTTC. The V call is TRBV5-1, the J call TRBJ2-5; D is possibly TRBD1 (6 bases). Trimming removed 0 bases at V and 4 bases at J, with 16 bases between. The CDR3 has 16 amino acids. Per germline, CDR1 SGHRS and CDR2 YFSETQ.

The V gene is TRBV2, the J gene TRBJ1-1; no firm D call. This CDR3 region has 13 residues. Germline CDR1 reads SNHLY; CDR2 reads FYNNEI. Trimming took off 7 bases at V and 4 bases at J, with 13 bases between the two ends. In DNA, the CDR3 is TGTGCCAGCACCGGTCGGAGGGTCACTGAAGCTTTCTTT. Protein sequence: CASTGRRVTEAFF.

The rearrangement links TRBV24-1 to TRBJ1-5; D is ambiguous. Germline lookup yields CDR1 KGHDR and CDR2 SFDVKD. V lost 7 bases to trimming and J lost 3 bases, with 15 bases between them. There are 15 residues in the CDR3. CDR3 in amino acids: CATRADGLINQPQHF. In DNA form, the CDR3 reads TGTGCCACCAGAGCAGACGGACTGATCAATCAGCCCCAGCATTTT.

The chain couples TRBV6-5 to TRBJ2-3; 12 bases fit TRBD2. Unmatched junction bases numbered 7, after V lost 6 bases and J lost 6 bases. Germline assignment: CDR1 MNHEY and CDR2 SVGAGI. The CDR3 is made up of 15 amino acids. The CDR3 loop is CASRPLAGGPDTQYF. Here the CDR3 DNA reads TGTGCCAGCAGGCCCCTAGCGGGAGGGCCGGATACGCAGTATTTT.

The V gene is TRBV25-1, the J gene TRBJ1-1; no reliable D call. The CDR3 has 13 amino acids. Trimming took off 7 bases at V and 3 bases at J, with 12 bases between the two ends. Germline V gene data show CDR1 as MGHDK and CDR2 as SYGVNS. The CDR3 region is CASTYRDDTEAFF. Here the CDR3 DNA reads TGTGCCAGCACTTACAGAGATGACACTGAAGCTTTCTTT.

The J gene is TRBJ2-2, the V gene TRBV7-9; a possible D gene is TRBD2 (6 bases). The CDR3 totals 19 residues. In germline, CDR1 is SEHNR, CDR2 FQNEAQ (reference sequence). V gave up 4 bases and J gave up 3 bases, with 24 bases separating them. The DNA of the CDR3 is TGTGCCAGCAGCTCCCCTGGAGGGAGTAGGTTTGAGGACACCGGGGAGCTGTTTTTT. Its protein is CASSSPGGSRFEDTGELFF. The full variable domain, rest sourced from reference TRBV7-9 and TRBJ2-2, is DTGVSQNPRHKITKRGQNVTFRCDPISEHNRLYWYRQTLGQGPEFLTYFQNEAQLEKSRLLSDRFSAERPKGSFSTLEIQRTEQGDSAMYLCASSSPGGSRFEDTGELFFGEGSRLTVL.

The chain has TRBV7-9 and TRBJ1-2; TRBD1 aligns across 10 bases. Germline trimming cut 4 bases from V and 7 bases from J; bases unmatched to any gene: 12. This CDR3 is built from 16 residues. Looked up from germline, CDR1 is SEHNR and CDR2 is FQNEAQ (reference sequence). The CDR3 sequence is CASSSLPGQGVGGYTF. DNA of the CDR3: TGTGCCAGCAGCTCACTACCTGGACAGGGGGTGGGTGGCTACACCTTC.

This sequence joins TRBV14 and TRBJ1-4; possible D gene TRBD1, 6 bases. Germline CDR1 and CDR2: SGHDN and FVKESK. Trimming left V 3 bases short and J 6 bases short, with 23 bases between. The CDR3 totals 18 residues. Written as DNA, the CDR3 is TGTGCCAGCAGCCACTTGGACAGTAAGAAACGGTTGGATGAAAAACTGTTTTTT. It encodes CASSHLDSKKRLDEKLFF.

The gene calls are TRBV29-1 and TRBJ2-1; 10 bases align to TRBD2. V was clipped by 7 bases and J by 0 bases; unmatched bases: 12. Per germline, CDR1 SQVTM and CDR2 ANQGSEA. The CDR3 sequence is 17 residues long. In DNA, the CDR3 is TGCAGCGCCGAAGGACTAGCGGACGGGAGCTCCTACAATGAGCAGTTCTTC. It translates to CSAEGLADGSSYNEQFF.

The chain is built from TRBV11-2 and TRBJ2-3; tentatively, D is TRBD1 (6 bases). The CDR3 contains 17 residues. Germline lookup yields CDR1 SGHAT and CDR2 FQNNGV. The V end was cut by 5 bases, the J end by 2 bases, with 20 bases between. CDR3 residues: CASSAKTGVVITDTQYF. DNA for the CDR3: TGTGCCAGCAGCGCCAAGACAGGCGTAGTAATCACAGATACGCAGTATTTT.

CDR3 nucleotide sequence: TGTGCCTGGAGTGTGGGGGCACAATCACCCCTCCACTTT. Amino acid sequence: CAWSVGAQSPLHF. This sequence joins TRBV30 and TRBJ1-6; a possible D gene is TRBD1 (6 bases). The CDR3 spans 13 residues. Germline CDR1 is GTSNPN and CDR2 is SVGIG (reference sequence). Trimming cost V 0 bases and J 10 bases, with 10 bases left between them.

Turning to this clone: Other DNA sequences of this sample code for an identical CDR3. The chain has TRBV27 and TRBJ2-1; TRBD2 matches at 11 bases. CDR3 length: 15 residues. V lost 5 bases and J lost 4; bases outside the gene matches: 4. Germline loops: CDR1 MNHEY, CDR2 SMNVEV (reference sequence). This CDR3 is CASSLGLAAYNEQFF. CDR3 nucleotide sequence: TGTGCCAGCAGTCTGGGACTAGCGGCTTACAATGAGCAGTTCTTC.

The rearrangement uses TRBV19 and TRBJ2-7, with a possible D match to TRBD1 (6 bases). Trimming stripped 3 bases from V and 5 bases from J, with 14 bases between. Germline assignment: CDR1 LNHDA and CDR2 SQIVND (reference sequence). CDR3 length: 14 residues. DNA of the CDR3: TGTGCCAGTAGTATCTCCGCAGGGGCCCACGAGCAGTACTTC. The encoded protein is CASSISAGAHEQYF.

This chain uses TRBV10-1 with TRBJ2-7; 9 bases are a match to TRBD1. J was trimmed by 6 bases and V by 6 bases; bases with no gene match: 6. CDR3 length: 13 residues. Germline V gives CDR1 WNHNN, CDR2 SYGVQD (reference sequence). The CDR3 is CASRLTGGTEQYF. CDR3 sequence (DNA): TGCGCCAGCAGATTAACAGGGGGCACCGAGCAGTACTTC.

The V call is TRBV7-8, the J call TRBJ2-1; 9 nucleotides line up with TRBD1. The junction had 5 bases not matched to a gene; V was cut back by 5 bases and J by 9 bases. CDR3 length equals 13 residues. The germline V gene has CDR1 SGHVS and CDR2 FQNEAQ. The CDR3 spells CASSITGGTEQFF. As DNA, the CDR3 is TGTGCCAGCAGCATCACAGGGGGCACTGAGCAGTTCTTC.

This clone has a single count. The V call is TRBV27, the J call TRBJ1-2; 7 nucleotides align to TRBD1. V shed 4 bases and J 0 bases; nucleotides not matched to a gene: 5. The CDR3 loop spans 15 amino acids. Germline CDR1 reads MNHEY; CDR2 reads SMNVEV (reference sequence). CDR3 nucleotides: TGTGCCAGCAGTTCCGATGGGACAGCTAACTATGGCTACACCTTC. This codes for CASSSDGTANYGYTF.

The chain combines TRBV5-1 with TRBJ2-5; TRBD1 matches at 7 bases. The J segment lost 3 bases and the V segment lost 2 bases, leaving 13 bases of the junction unmatched. The CDR3 spans 17 residues. Germline V gene data show CDR1 as SGHRS and CDR2 as YFSETQ. Written as DNA, the CDR3 is TGCGCCAGCAGCTTAGTATCCGCGACAGGGTTTAAAGAGACCCAGTACTTC. Translation: CASSLVSATGFKETQYF.

This clone has only one observation. The CDR3 bases are TGTGCCAGCAGCGTAGGAGGGATCGGCCGTTACGGGGAGCTGTTTTTT. Amino acid sequence: CASSVGGIGRYGELFF. The gene calls are TRBV9 and TRBJ2-2; D is perhaps TRBD2 (5 bases). Trimming shortened V by 0 bases and J by 7 bases, and 16 bases separated the two germline ends. The CDR3 is 16 residues long. The germline V gene has CDR1 SGDLS and CDR2 YYNGEE.

The genes are TRBV5-6 and TRBJ1-1; D not resolved. CDR3 length: 15 residues. Per germline, CDR1 SGHDT and CDR2 YYEEEE. Trimming took off 4 bases at V and 1 base at J, with 14 bases between the two ends. The CDR3 protein is CASSGRLTANTEAFF. The CDR3 DNA reads TGTGCCAGCAGCGGCCGATTAACAGCGAACACTGAAGCTTTCTTT. Combining the CDR3 with reference TRBV5-6 and TRBJ1-1 gives the whole variable domain DAGVTQSPTHLIKTRGQQVTLRCSPKSGHDTVSWYQQALGQGPQFIFQYYEEEERQRGNFPDRFSGHQFPNYSSELNVNALLLGDSALYLCASSGRLTANTEAFFGQGTRLTVV.

The rearrangement uses TRBV12-5 and TRBJ2-1, with TRBD2 identical over 11 bases. With V trimmed by 4 bases and J by 1 base, 9 bases remained unmatched. The germline CDR1 and CDR2 sequences are LGHNT and FRNRAP. CDR3 length: 18 residues. The CDR3 DNA reads as TGTGCTAGTGGTTATACTAGCGGGGGTACCCTTTCCTACAATGAGCAGTTCTTC. It yields the protein CASGYTSGGTLSYNEQFF.

The chain employs TRBV5-1 and TRBJ1-2, with 10 bases lining up with TRBD1. Germline CDR1 reads SGHRS; CDR2 reads YFSETQ. J lost 6 bases, V lost 0 bases, and 14 bases had no gene match. CDR3 size: 18 residues. This chain's CDR3 is CASSLGYRGQGDFDGYTF. CDR3 bases: TGCGCCAGCAGCTTGGGGTATCGCGGACAGGGGGATTTCGATGGCTACACCTTC. Together with reference TRBV5-1 and TRBJ1-2, the CDR3 gives the full variable domain: KAGVTQTPRYLIKTRGQQVTLSCSPISGHRSVSWYQQTPGQGLQFLFEYFSETQRNKGNFPGRFSGRQFSNSRSEMNVSTLELGDSALYLCASSLGYRGQGDFDGYTFGSGTRLTVV.